This T cell receptor (beta chain) was sequenced for a study of a mutant IDH1 vaccine in newly diagnosed glioma listed by TCRdb under 2021. Broadly, across the study: Of the 32 patients who were treated, approximately 60% were male and approximately 40% were female, and the mean age was around 40 years. Before enrollment, patients had received standard therapy of radiotherapy alone, temozolomide alone, or radiochemotherapy with temozolomide; most received the combination. Peripheral blood was drawn at six visits: V03 (baseline), V05, V07, V10, V12 and V13. For exploratory analyses, longitudinal TCRB deep sequencing was carried out in around 24 treated patients wherever samples were available.

General conclusions and limits of the study: It was noted by the authors that analyses of patient blood samples could not be reproduced owing to sample limitations. Vaccine-induced immune responses across multiple MHC alleles were detected in approximately 94% of patients. Pseudoprogression appeared unrelated to alterations in the top peripheral T cell clonotypes detected by TCRB sequencing. Availability determined which PBMC samples were chosen for TCRB deep sequencing.

Explained via the paper, the time point label denotes: baseline, week 1 (first vaccination visit). In light of the paper, this sample's treatment or condition label describes: pre-vaccination baseline after standard-of-care therapy. Donors had newly diagnosed WHO grade 3 or 4 IDH1-mutant astrocytomas with loss of nuclear ATRX. The samples were drawn from NOA16, a multicentre, single-arm, open-label phase I trial in Germany that tested a mutant IDH1 peptide vaccine in humans for the first time. Visit V03 blood draws served as the baseline sample for immunogenicity testing. Genomic DNA for TCRB sequencing was isolated from EDTA blood with the DNeasy Blood and Tissue Kit. A note on this clone: Its antigen remains undetermined. Nothing much larger sits one base from this clone, and base qualities are not available.

The library was prepared using the immunoSEQ multiplex PCR assay. The hsTCRB Kit was used according to the manufacturer's protocol to amplify rearranged TCR beta chain sequences. Sequencing of TCRB libraries was carried out on an Illumina MiSeq. On the authors' methods: Demultiplexing, trimming and gene mapping were performed with the kit vendor's proprietary platform. TCRdb re-hosts the immuneACCESS table, in-frame sequences only. Its copies lack some clones; in the studies checked, an unresolved V gene accounts for under half of them, and the cause for the rest is not known. Clonal size and the V and J genes are those of that table, whereas D and trimming came from the DNA. In all, the sample holds tens of thousands of clones, and about four fifths of those were seen once. The top ten constitute about 19% of the sample. The input for sequencing was PBMCs, taken from a glioma patient treated with radiotherapy, temozolomide or both. The source of this sequence is a man between 18 and 35 years old with glioma.

The CDR3 sequence is CASSSSGLYEQYF. At the DNA level, the sequence is TGCGCCAGCAGCTCATCCGGCCTCTACGAGCAGTACTTC. The receptor chain draws on TRBV5-1 and TRBJ2-7; no D gene is confidently identified. Taken from the germline V gene, the CDR1 and CDR2 loops are SGHRS and YFSETQ. The junction shows trimming of 3 bases on V and 3 bases on J, plus 10 bases between the germline ends. Reading from cysteine to phenylalanine, the CDR3 counts 13 amino acids. The entry retains the CDR3 DNA only, 39 bases that are in frame from base 1.